What follows are 28 T cell receptor beta chains derived from one specimen sequenced in a study of shared clonotypes between healthy human individuals. Generated by immunoSEQ multiplex PCR, the TCRdb table keeps only in-frame clones and is missing some. The sample yields millions of clones, over 85% seen once. The sequenced sample consisted of naive CD4+ T cells sorted from blood. This sample's subset: CD45RA+ positively selected. The source of these receptors is a man aged 18 to 29 in good health.

The DNA for the CDR3 is TGTGCCTGGAGCCAGGGGGGTGAGCAGTTCTTC. Amino acids: CAWSQGGEQFF. The chain joins TRBV30 to TRBJ2-1, with D perhaps matching TRBD1 (7 bases). Trimming removed 3 bases at V and 9 bases at J, with 9 bases between. The CDR3 extends over 11 amino acids. The germline V gene encodes CDR1 GTSNPN and CDR2 SVGIG (reference sequence).

The V call is TRBV25-1, the J call TRBJ2-5; TRBD2 agrees at 11 bases. Germline-derived CDR1 and CDR2 are MGHDK and SYGVNS. The CDR3 length is 16 residues. The trim removed 4 bases at V and 1 base at J, leaving 5 bases unmatched. The CDR3 nucleotides read TGTGCCAGCAGTGCCTCTAGCGGGGGGACCCAAGAGACCCAGTACTTC. Translation: CASSASSGGTQETQYF. The complete variable domain, with remaining parts taken from reference TRBV25-1 and TRBJ2-5, reads EADIYQTPRYLVIGTGKKITLECSQTMGHDKMYWYQQDPGMELHLIHYSYGVNSTEKGDLSSESTVSRIRTEHFPLTLESARPSHTSQYLCASSASSGGTQETQYFGPGTRLLVL.

The gene calls are TRBV29-1 and TRBJ1-1; a possible D gene is TRBD1 (5 bases). The V and J ends lost 5 bases and 1 base respectively, with 14 bases between them. The CDR3 totals 14 residues. Germline CDR1 reads SQVTM; CDR2 reads ANQGSEA. CDR3 sequence (DNA): TGCAGCGTTCCTAGCGACGGGGGGAACACTGAAGCTTTCTTT. Its protein product is CSVPSDGGNTEAFF.

On this clone: In this CDR3 the conserved last residue, phenylalanine or tryptophan, is missing, so a read error is likely. The V gene is TRBV30, the J gene TRBJ1-2, with 8 bases that match TRBD1. V lost 1 base, J lost 2 bases, and 0 bases stayed unmatched. The CDR3 is 13 amino acids. The germline V gene has CDR1 GTSNPN and CDR2 SVGIG (reference sequence). CDR3 in DNA: TGTGCCTGGAGTGGGGACAGGAACTATGGCTACACCCTC. It yields the protein CAWSGDRNYGYTL.

J is TRBJ2-3 and V is TRBV10-1; 7 nucleotides line up with TRBD2. The CDR3 loop spans 15 amino acids. After removal of 4 bases from V and 2 bases from J, the junction contained 6 bases not matched to a gene. CDR1 is WNHNN and CDR2 is SYGVQD in the germline V gene (reference sequence). Here the CDR3 DNA reads TGCGCCAGCAGTGCTTCTGCGGGAGCCACAGATACGCAGTATTTT. It is translated as CASSASAGATDTQYF.

The chain carries TRBV5-1 and TRBJ1-2, with 7 bases that match TRBD1. V was clipped by 2 bases and J by 4 bases; unmatched bases: 8. The CDR3 spans 15 residues. Germline loops: CDR1 SGHRS, CDR2 YFSETQ. The CDR3 reads CASSLGRDRAYGYTF. DNA for the CDR3: TGCGCCAGCAGCTTAGGCCGGGACAGAGCCTATGGCTACACCTTC.

This chain uses TRBV5-1 with TRBJ2-5; 9 nucleotides line up with TRBD2. The CDR3 spans 15 residues. Germline V lookup: CDR1 SGHRS, CDR2 YFSETQ. The V and J ends lost 0 bases and 3 bases, in that order; junction bases with no gene match: 3. The CDR3 region has the DNA TGCGCCAGCAGCTTGGGGGCTAGCGGGAAAGAGACCCAGTACTTC. This encodes CASSLGASGKETQYF.

This chain connects TRBV18 to TRBJ1-2; D call uncertain. This CDR3 comprises 14 residues. Trimming pared 6 bases from V and 2 bases from J, leaving 13 bases between. Germline V CDR1 and CDR2: KGHSH, LQKENI. The CDR3 protein is CASSPSTENYGYTF. The CDR3 DNA reads as TGTGCCAGCTCTCCTTCGACTGAGAACTATGGCTACACCTTC.

The rearrangement joins TRBV6-5 to TRBJ2-7, with 7 bases matching TRBD2. Germline V gene sequence: CDR1 MNHEY, CDR2 SVGAGI. There are 12 residues in the CDR3. V lost 6 bases and J lost 5; bases outside the gene matches: 4. CDR3 coding DNA: TGTGCCAGCAGGACTAGCATTAACGAGCAGTACTTC. Translation gives CASRTSINEQYF.

This sequence joins TRBV10-3 and TRBJ1-5, with 8 bases aligning to TRBD1. This CDR3 spans 14 amino acids. With V trimmed by 6 bases and J by 5 bases, 6 bases remained unmatched. The germline gives CDR1 ENHRY, CDR2 SYGVKD. In DNA, the CDR3 is TGTGCCATCAGCGGACAGGGAACGGATCAGCCCCAGCATTTT. It is translated as CAISGQGTDQPQHF.

To note about this clone: This sample also contains other DNA sequences that code for the same CDR3. The chain is built from TRBV2 and TRBJ1-5; a weak D match, TRBD1 (6 bases). V lost 2 bases and J 2 bases, leaving 10 bases between the germline ends. The germline gives CDR1 SNHLY, CDR2 FYNNEI. The CDR3 sequence is 15 residues long. The CDR3 protein is CASSEQGSGNQPQHF. The CDR3 DNA reads as TGTGCCAGCAGTGAACAGGGGAGCGGCAATCAGCCCCAGCATTTT. Based on the CDR3 plus reference TRBV2 and TRBJ1-5, the full variable domain is EPEVTQTPSHQVTQMGQEVILRCVPISNHLYFYWYRQILGQKVEFLVSFYNNEISEKSEIFDDQFSVERPDGSNFTLKIRSTKLEDSAMYFCASSEQGSGNQPQHFGDGTRLSIL.

This clone is a singleton in its sample. The gene calls are TRBV4-1 and TRBJ2-5; 9 bases agree with TRBD2. V was clipped by 4 bases and J by 4 bases; unmatched bases: 10. Germline V gives CDR1 MGHRA, CDR2 YSYEKL. The CDR3 consists of 16 residues. The CDR3 nucleotides read TGCGCCAGCAGCCCCTTCTCAGCGGGGGGAGGAGAGACCCAGTACTTC. The encoded protein is CASSPFSAGGGETQYF.

The rearrangement links TRBV5-1 to TRBJ1-5; unclear D gene. The CDR3 has 13 residues. Trimming stripped 0 bases from V and 7 bases from J, with 8 bases between. The germline V gene encodes CDR1 SGHRS and CDR2 YFSETQ. The CDR3 spells CASSLALGQPQHF. The CDR3 DNA sequence: TGCGCCAGCAGCTTGGCGTTGGGGCAGCCCCAGCATTTT.

The chain links TRBV5-1 to TRBJ1-3; D unclear. The CDR3 contains 14 residues. Trimming took off 0 bases at V and 4 bases at J, with 8 bases between the two ends. Looked up from germline, CDR1 is SGHRS and CDR2 is YFSETQ. CDR3 sequence reads: CASSLAWEGNTIYF. The CDR3 DNA sequence: TGCGCCAGCAGCTTGGCGTGGGAAGGAAACACCATATATTTT.

This rearrangement joins TRBV30 to TRBJ2-7; 9 bases fit TRBD2. The CDR3 extends over 15 amino acids. The trim removed 4 bases at V and 7 bases at J, leaving 14 bases unmatched. The germline V gene encodes CDR1 GTSNPN and CDR2 SVGIG (reference sequence). The CDR3 DNA is TGTGCCTGGATTAAGAAGGGTAGCGGGAGCGGGGAGCAGTACTTC. This sequence encodes CAWIKKGSGSGEQYF.

The chain uses TRBV5-1 and TRBJ2-3; 9 bases map to TRBD2. The CDR3 contains 15 residues. The germline CDR1 and CDR2 sequences are SGHRS and YFSETQ. V lost 2 bases and J lost 3; bases outside the gene matches: 4. The CDR3 here is CASSFSGSITDTQYF. In nucleotides, the CDR3 is TGCGCCAGCAGCTTTAGCGGGAGTATAACAGATACGCAGTATTTT.

In the case of this clone: The junction does not match germline at one end; this may be a read error. The chain combines TRBV19 with TRBJ1-2; D possibly corresponds to TRBD1 (6 bases). CDR1 and CDR2 (germline): LNHDA, SQIVND (reference sequence). CDR3 length equals 15 residues. CDR3 in DNA: TGTGCCAGTAGTATCCGGAACAGGGAGGACTATGGCTACGCCTTC. Its translation: CASSIRNREDYGYAF.

About this clone: At one end the junction does not follow the germline gene, possibly because of a read error. V gene TRBV7-7 combines with J gene TRBJ2-2, with a tentative D call TRBD1 (5 bases). The CDR3 is 14 residues long. Germline V gene lookup returns CDR1 SSHAT and CDR2 FNYEAQ (reference sequence). The CDR3 nucleotides are TGTGCTAGCAGCGCAGGGCCTAACACCGGGGAGCTGTTTTTT. Amino acid sequence: CASSAGPNTGELFF.

The chain couples TRBV9 to TRBJ2-2, with TRBD2 identical over 9 bases. The CDR3 runs to 16 residues. Germline CDR1 is SGDLS and CDR2 is YYNGEE. V lost 1 base, J lost 5 bases, and 6 bases stayed unmatched. This chain's CDR3 is CASSVLGLAGTGELFF. The CDR3 DNA follows: TGTGCCAGCAGCGTACTCGGGCTAGCGGGGACCGGGGAGCTGTTTTTT.

The rearrangement uses TRBV11-3 and TRBJ2-2; 10 bases are a match to TRBD1. Trimming at V came to 4 bases and at J to 1 base, leaving 0 bases not matched to a gene. Germline lookup yields CDR1 SGHNT and CDR2 YENEEA. The CDR3 extends over 15 amino acids. CDR3 loop: CASSWTGGNTGELFF. CDR3 nucleotides: TGTGCCAGCAGCTGGACAGGGGGGAACACCGGGGAGCTGTTTTTT.

The chain employs TRBV7-2 and TRBJ1-2; TRBD1 is a possible D gene (5 bases). V was cut by 5 bases and J by 7 bases, with 17 bases left in between. In germline, CDR1 is SGHTA, CDR2 FQGNSA. The CDR3 runs 14 residues. The CDR3 loop is CASSRDLGSGGYTF. The CDR3 bases are TGTGCCAGCAGCCGGGACCTCGGCTCGGGTGGCTACACCTTC.

J is TRBJ2-7 and V is TRBV6-1; 10 bases are shared with TRBD1. CDR1 is MNHNS and CDR2 is SASEGT in the germline V gene. With 6 bases clipped from V and 6 bases from J, the junction kept 8 bases outside the gene matches. CDR3 size: 14 residues. The DNA for the CDR3 is TGTGCCAGCAGAGTCCCGGGACAGGGGACCGAGCAGTACTTC. Amino acid sequence: CASRVPGQGTEQYF.

The chain is built from TRBV5-6 and TRBJ1-2; TRBD1 aligns across 7 bases. The germline V gene encodes CDR1 SGHDT and CDR2 YYEEEE. V gave up 3 bases and J gave up 0 bases; unmatched junction bases: 2. CDR3 length equals 14 residues. CDR3 loop: CASSWDRTNYGYTF. DNA of the CDR3: TGTGCCAGCAGCTGGGACAGAACTAACTATGGCTACACCTTC.

With regard to this clone: This may be a read error, as it is one base from a much larger clone. The same CDR3 arises from other DNA sequences in this sample as well. J is TRBJ1-2 and V is TRBV7-2; 9 bases align to TRBD1. CDR1 and CDR2 from the germline V gene are SGHTA and FQGNSA. The CDR3 runs to 13 residues. V shed 5 bases, J shed 4 bases, and the junction held 2 bases outside the gene matches. For the CDR3, the DNA is TGTGCCAGCAGCGCGACAGGGGGCTATGGCTACACCTTC. Protein: CASSATGGYGYTF.

The rearrangement joins TRBV15 to TRBJ2-5, with TRBD2 matching over 7 bases. Germline lookup yields CDR1 LNHNV and CDR2 YYDKDF (reference sequence). Losses at the gene ends were 0 bases for V and 1 base for J; bases not matched to a gene: 5. The CDR3 sequence is 16 residues long. The CDR3 loop is CATSRDQLALQETQYF. The DNA of the CDR3 is TGTGCCACCAGCAGAGACCAACTAGCGCTCCAAGAGACCCAGTACTTC.

A word on this clone: One end of the junction fails to match germline, which may point to a read error. This chain joins TRBV20-1 and TRBJ1-1; D not resolved. The CDR3 loop spans 8 amino acids. Germline CDR1 DFQATT, CDR2 SNEGSKA (reference sequence). The CDR3 DNA is TGCAGTGTTAGAGAAGCTTTCTTT. Protein: CSVREAFF.

The rearrangement joins TRBV28 to TRBJ2-2, with D unclear. The V and J ends lost 5 bases and 6 bases respectively, with 7 bases between them. Germline-derived CDR1 and CDR2 are MDHEN and SYDVKM. The CDR3 is 12 amino acids. CDR3 sequence (DNA): TGTGCCAGCAGTCCGCTGTCCGGGGAGCTGTTTTTT. Encoded protein: CASSPLSGELFF.

The chain has TRBV6-1 and TRBJ1-2, with D uncertain. The germline V and J ends were trimmed by 6 bases and 2 bases, with 13 bases remaining between them. The CDR3 spans 14 residues. Per the germline V gene, CDR1 is MNHNS and CDR2 is SASEGT. Written as DNA, the CDR3 is TGTGCCAGCAGGGTAATGACCCTAAACTATGGCTACACCTTC. This gives the protein CASRVMTLNYGYTF.